This T cell receptor (beta chain) was recorded in a study of T cell responses to AZD1222 COVID-19 vaccine. Study results and limitations: Seropositive AZD1222 recipients at baseline numbered only five to seven.

Comment on this clone: Its antigen remains unknown.

Only in-frame clones appear in the TCRdb table, and some are missing; sequencing was by immunoSEQ multiplex PCR. Found here are roughly 120,000 clones, 85% to 90% of them singletons; the top ten hold 15%. V lost 5 bases to trimming and J lost 0 bases, with 10 bases between them. The CDR3 length is 14 residues. Germline loops: CDR1 MNHEY, CDR2 SVGAGI. Source: peripheral blood, taken 28 days after the second AZD1222 dose. The rearrangement joins TRBV6-5 to TRBJ1-1; D unclear. The source of this sequence is an adult who received the AZD1222 COVID-19 vaccine. The DNA for the CDR3 is TGTGCCAGCAGTCAGACCCTTCTGAACACTGAAGCTTTCTTT. This gives the protein CASSQTLLNTEAFF.